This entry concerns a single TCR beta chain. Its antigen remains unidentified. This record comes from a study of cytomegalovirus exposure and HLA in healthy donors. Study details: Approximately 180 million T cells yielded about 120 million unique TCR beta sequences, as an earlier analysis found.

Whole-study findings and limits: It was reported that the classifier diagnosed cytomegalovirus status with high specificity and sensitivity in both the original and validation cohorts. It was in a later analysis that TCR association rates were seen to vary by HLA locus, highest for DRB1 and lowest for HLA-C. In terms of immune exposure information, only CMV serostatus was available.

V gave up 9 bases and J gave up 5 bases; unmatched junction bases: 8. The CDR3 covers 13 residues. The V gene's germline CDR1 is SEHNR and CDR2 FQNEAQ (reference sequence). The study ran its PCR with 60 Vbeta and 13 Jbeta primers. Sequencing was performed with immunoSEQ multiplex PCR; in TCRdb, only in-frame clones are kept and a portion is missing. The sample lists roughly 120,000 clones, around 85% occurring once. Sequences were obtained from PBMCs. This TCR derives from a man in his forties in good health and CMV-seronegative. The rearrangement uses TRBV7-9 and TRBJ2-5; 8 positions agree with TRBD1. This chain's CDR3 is CASTQGVEETQYF. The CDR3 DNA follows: TGTGCCAGTACACAGGGGGTGGAGGAGACCCAGTACTTC.